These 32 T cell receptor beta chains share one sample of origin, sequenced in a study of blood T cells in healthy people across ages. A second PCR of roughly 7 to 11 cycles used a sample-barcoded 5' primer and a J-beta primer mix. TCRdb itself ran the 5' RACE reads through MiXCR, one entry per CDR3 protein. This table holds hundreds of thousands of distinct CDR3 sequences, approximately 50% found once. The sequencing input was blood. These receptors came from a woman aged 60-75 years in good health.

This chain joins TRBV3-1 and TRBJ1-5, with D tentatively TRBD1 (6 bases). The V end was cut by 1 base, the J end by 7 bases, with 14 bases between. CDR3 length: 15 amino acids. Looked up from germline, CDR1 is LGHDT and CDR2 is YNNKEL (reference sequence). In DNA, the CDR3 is TGTGCCAGCAGCCAAGGGCCAGGGGTAGGACAGCCCCAGCATTTT. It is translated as CASSQGPGVGQPQHF.

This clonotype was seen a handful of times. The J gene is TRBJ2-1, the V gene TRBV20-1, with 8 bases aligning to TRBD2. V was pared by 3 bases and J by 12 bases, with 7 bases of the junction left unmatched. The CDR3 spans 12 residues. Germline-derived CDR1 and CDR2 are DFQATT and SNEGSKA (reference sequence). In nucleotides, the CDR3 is TGCAGTGCTAGTGCCCCGGGAGGGTGGCAGTTCTTC. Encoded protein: CSASAPGGWQFF.

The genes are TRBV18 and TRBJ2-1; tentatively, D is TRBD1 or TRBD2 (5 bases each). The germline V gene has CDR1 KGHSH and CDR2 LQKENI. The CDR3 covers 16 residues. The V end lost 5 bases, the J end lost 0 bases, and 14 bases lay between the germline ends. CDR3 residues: CASSKVPGPSYNEQFF. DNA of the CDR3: TGTGCCAGCTCAAAAGTACCGGGACCCTCCTACAATGAGCAGTTCTTC.

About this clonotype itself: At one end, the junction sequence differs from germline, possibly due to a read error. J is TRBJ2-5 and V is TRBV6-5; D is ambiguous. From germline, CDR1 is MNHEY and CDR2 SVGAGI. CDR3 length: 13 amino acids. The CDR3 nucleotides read TGTGCCAGCAGTGACTCGATCCAAGAGACCCAGTACTTC. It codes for CASSDSIQETQYF.

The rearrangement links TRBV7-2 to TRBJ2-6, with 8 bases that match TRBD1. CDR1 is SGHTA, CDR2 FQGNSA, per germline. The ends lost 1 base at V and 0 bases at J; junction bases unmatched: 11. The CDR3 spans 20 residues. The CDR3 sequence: CASSLVGWDRSSSGANVLTF. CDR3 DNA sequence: TGTGCCAGCAGCTTAGTTGGGTGGGACAGGTCTAGCTCTGGGGCCAACGTCCTGACTTTC.

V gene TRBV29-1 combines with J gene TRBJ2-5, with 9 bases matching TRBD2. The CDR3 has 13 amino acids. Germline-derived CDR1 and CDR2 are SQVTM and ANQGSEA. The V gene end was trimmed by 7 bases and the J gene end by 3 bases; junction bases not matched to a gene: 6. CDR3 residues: CSAERLAEETQYF. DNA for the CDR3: TGCAGCGCTGAGAGACTAGCGGAAGAGACCCAGTACTTC.

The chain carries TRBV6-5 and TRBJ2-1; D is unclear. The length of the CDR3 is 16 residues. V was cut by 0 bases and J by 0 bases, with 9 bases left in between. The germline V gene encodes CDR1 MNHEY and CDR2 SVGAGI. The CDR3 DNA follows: TGTGCCAGCAGTTACTCGACGGCAGGCTCCTACAATGAGCAGTTCTTC. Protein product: CASSYSTAGSYNEQFF.

The CDR3 loop is CASSLIGEETQYF. The CDR3 DNA is TGTGCCAGCAGTTTAATTGGGGAAGAGACCCAGTACTTC. V is TRBV27 and J is TRBJ2-5; D uncertain. This CDR3 region has 13 residues. The V end was cut by 2 bases, the J end by 3 bases, with 7 bases between. The germline CDR1 and CDR2 sequences are MNHEY and SMNVEV (reference sequence).

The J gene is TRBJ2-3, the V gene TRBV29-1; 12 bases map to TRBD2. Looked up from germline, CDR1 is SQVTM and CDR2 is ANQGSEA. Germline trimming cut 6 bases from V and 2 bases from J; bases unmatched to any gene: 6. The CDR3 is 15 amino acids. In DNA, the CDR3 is TGCAGCGTCCAAGGACTAGCGGGACCCACAGATACGCAGTATTTT. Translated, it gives CSVQGLAGPTDTQYF.

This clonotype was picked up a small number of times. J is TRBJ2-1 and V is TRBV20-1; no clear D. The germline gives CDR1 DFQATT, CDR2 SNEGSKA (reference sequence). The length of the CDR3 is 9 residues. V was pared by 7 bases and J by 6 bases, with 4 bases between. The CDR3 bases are TGCAGTGGTCCCAATGAGCAGTTCTTC. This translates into CSGPNEQFF.

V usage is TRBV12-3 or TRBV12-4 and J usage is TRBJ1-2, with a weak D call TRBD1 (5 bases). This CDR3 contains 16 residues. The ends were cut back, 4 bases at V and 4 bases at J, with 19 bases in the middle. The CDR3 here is CASSWPRDRRFYGYTF. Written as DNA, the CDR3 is TGTGCCAGCAGTTGGCCGAGGGACCGGCGATTCTATGGCTACACCTTC.

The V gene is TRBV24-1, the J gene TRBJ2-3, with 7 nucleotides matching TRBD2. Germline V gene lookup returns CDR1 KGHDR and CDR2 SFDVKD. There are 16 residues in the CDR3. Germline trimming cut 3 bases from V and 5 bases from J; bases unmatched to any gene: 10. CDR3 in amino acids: CATSDPSRIAGDTQYF. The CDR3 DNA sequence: TGTGCCACCAGTGATCCATCGCGAATAGCGGGAGATACGCAGTATTTT.

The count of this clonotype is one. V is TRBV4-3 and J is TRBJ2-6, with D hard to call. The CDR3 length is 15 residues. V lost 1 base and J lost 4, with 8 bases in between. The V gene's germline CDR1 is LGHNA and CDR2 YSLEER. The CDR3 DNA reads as TGCGCCAGCAGCCAAGCCCAATCGGGGGCCAACGTCCTGACTTTC. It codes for CASSQAQSGANVLTF.

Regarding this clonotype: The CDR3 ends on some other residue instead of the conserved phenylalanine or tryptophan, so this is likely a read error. Written as DNA, the CDR3 is TGTGCCAGCAGCGTAGCCTATAGCGGGAGCTCCTACAATGAGCAGTTCTGC. The encoded protein is CASSVAYSGSSYNEQFC. This chain connects TRBV9 to TRBJ2-1, with 9 bases that match TRBD2. The germline V gene has CDR1 SGDLS and CDR2 YYNGEE. CDR3 length: 17 amino acids. V dropped 0 bases and J dropped 0; count of bases not matched to a gene: 4.

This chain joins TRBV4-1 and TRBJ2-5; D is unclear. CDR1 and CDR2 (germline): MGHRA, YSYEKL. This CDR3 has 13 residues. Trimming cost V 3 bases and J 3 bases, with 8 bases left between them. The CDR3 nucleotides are TGCGCCAGCAGCCAGACTCCGAAAGAGACCCAGTACTTC. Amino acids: CASSQTPKETQYF.

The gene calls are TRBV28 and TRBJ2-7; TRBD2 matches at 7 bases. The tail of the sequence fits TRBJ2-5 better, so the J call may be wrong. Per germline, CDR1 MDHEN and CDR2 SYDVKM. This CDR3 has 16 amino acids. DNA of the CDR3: TGTGCCAGCAGTATAGGCGGACTAGGCCAAACCCAGACCCAGTACTTC. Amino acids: CASSIGGLGQTQTQYF.

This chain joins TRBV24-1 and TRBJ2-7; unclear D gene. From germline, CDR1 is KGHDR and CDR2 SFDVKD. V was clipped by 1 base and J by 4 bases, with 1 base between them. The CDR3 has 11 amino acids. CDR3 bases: TGTGCCACCAGTGATTTATACGAGCAGTACTTC. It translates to CATSDLYEQYF.

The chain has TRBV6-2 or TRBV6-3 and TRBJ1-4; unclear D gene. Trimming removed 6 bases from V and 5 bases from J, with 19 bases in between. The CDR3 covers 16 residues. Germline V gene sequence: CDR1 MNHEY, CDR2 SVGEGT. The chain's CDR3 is CASRGTRRTVNEKLFF. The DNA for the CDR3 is TGTGCCAGCAGAGGAACTCGGCGCACTGTAAATGAAAAACTGTTTTTT.

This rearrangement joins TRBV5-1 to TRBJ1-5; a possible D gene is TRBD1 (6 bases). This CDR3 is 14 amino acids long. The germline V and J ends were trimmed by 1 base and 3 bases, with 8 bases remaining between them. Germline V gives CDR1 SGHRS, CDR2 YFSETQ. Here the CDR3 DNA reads TGCGCCAGCAGCTTGTCAGGGGTCAATCAGCCCCAGCATTTT. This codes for CASSLSGVNQPQHF.

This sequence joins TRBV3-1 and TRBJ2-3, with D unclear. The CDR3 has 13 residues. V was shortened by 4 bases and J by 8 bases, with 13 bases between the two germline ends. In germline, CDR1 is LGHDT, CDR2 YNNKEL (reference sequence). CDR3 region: CASSPLAAATQYF. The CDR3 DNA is TGTGCCAGCAGCCCCCTGGCGGCGGCTACGCAGTATTTT.

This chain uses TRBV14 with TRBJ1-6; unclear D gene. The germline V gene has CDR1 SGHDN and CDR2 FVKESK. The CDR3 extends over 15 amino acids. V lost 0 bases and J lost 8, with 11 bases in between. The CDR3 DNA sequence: TGTGCCAGCAGCCAAGATCGTCCCAGAGATTCACCCCTCCACTTT. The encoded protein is CASSQDRPRDSPLHF. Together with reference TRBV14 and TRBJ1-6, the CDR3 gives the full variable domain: EAGVTQFPSHSVIEKGQTVTLRCDPISGHDNLYWYRRVMGKEIKFLLHFVKESKQDESGMPNNRFLAERTGGTYSTLKVQPAELEDSGVYFCASSQDRPRDSPLHFGNGTRLTVT.

The CDR3 DNA is TGTGCCAGCAGCGTAGAGGGCAGGAACACTGAAGCTTTCTTT. Protein product: CASSVEGRNTEAFF. The chain joins TRBV9 to TRBJ1-1; the D is unclear. V was cut by 0 bases and J by 1 base, with 7 bases left in between. CDR1 is SGDLS and CDR2 is YYNGEE in the germline V gene. The CDR3 consists of 14 residues.

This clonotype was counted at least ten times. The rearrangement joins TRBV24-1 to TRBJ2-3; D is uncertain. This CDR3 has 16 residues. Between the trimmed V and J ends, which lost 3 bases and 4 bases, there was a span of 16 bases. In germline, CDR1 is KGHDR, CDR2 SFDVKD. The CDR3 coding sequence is TGTGCCACCAGTGATCGCTCTAGTTTCAGCGCAGATACGCAGTATTTT. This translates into CATSDRSSFSADTQYF.

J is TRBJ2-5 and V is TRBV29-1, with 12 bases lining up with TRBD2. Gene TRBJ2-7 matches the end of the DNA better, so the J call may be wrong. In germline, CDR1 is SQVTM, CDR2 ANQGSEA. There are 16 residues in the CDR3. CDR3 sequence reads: CSVETSGRLYVDEQYF. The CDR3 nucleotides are TGCAGCGTTGAAACTAGCGGGAGGCTGTATGTTGACGAGCAGTACTTC.

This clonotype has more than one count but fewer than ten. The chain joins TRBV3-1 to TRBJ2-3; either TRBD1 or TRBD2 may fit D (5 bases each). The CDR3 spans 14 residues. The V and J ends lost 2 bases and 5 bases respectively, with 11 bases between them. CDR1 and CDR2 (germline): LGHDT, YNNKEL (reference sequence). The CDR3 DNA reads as TGTGCCAGCAGCCAACGGGACGGTTTAGATACGCAGTATTTT. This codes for CASSQRDGLDTQYF.

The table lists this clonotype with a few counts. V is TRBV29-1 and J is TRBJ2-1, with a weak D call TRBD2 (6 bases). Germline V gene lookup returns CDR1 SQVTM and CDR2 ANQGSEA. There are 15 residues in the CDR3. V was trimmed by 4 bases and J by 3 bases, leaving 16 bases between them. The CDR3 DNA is TGCAGCGTTGTTGGTGGAGGGAGAAACTACAATGAGCAGTTCTTC. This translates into CSVVGGGRNYNEQFF.

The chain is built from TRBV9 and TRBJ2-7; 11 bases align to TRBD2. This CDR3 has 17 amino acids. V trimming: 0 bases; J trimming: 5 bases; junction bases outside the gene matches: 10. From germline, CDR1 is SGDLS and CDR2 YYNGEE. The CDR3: CASSVGTSGYLDHEQYF. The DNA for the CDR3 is TGTGCCAGCAGCGTAGGGACTAGCGGGTACCTTGATCACGAGCAGTACTTC.

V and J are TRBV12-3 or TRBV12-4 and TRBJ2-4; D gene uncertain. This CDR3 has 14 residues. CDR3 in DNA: TGTGCGACCCGGGCATACGGGGCCAAAAACATTCAGTACTTC. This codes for CATRAYGAKNIQYF.

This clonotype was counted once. CDR3 amino acids: CSARGGNFGPKNIQYF. The CDR3 coding sequence is TGCAGTGCTAGAGGAGGGAACTTCGGGCCCAAAAACATTCAGTACTTC. The chain couples TRBV20-1 to TRBJ2-4, with D perhaps matching TRBD2 (5 bases). In germline, CDR1 is DFQATT, CDR2 SNEGSKA (reference sequence). Trimming pared 1 base from V and 2 bases from J, leaving 15 bases between. The CDR3 totals 16 residues.

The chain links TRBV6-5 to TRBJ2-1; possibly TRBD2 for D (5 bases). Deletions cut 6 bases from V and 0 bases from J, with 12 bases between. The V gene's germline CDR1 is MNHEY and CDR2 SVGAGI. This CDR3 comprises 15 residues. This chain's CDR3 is CASRTTKSSYNEQFF. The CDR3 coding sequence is TGTGCCAGCAGGACGACTAAAAGCTCCTACAATGAGCAGTTCTTC.

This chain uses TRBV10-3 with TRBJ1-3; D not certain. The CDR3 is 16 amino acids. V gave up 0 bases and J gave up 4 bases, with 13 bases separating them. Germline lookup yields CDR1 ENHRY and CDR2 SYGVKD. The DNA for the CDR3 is TGTGCCATCAGTGAGTCCGGAGGAGGTTCAGGAAACACCATATATTTT. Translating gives CAISESGGGSGNTIYF.

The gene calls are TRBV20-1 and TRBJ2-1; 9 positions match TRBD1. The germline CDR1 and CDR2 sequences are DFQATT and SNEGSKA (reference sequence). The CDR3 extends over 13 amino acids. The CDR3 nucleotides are TGCAGATCCACAGGGGGCTTCCACAATGAGCAGTTCTTC. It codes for CRSTGGFHNEQFF.